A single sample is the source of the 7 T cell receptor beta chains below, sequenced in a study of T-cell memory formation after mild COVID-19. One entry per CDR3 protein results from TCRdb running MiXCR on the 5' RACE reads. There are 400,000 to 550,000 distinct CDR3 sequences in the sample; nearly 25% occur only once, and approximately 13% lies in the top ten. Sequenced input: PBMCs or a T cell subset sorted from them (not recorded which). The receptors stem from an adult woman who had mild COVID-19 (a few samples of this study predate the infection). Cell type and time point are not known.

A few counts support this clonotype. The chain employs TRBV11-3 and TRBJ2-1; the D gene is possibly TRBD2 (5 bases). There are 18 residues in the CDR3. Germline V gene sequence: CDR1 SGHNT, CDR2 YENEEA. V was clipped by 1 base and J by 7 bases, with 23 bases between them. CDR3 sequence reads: CASSLGWGSATTRNEQFF. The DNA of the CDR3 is TGTGCCAGCAGCTTAGGATGGGGTAGCGCTACGACGAGGAATGAGCAGTTCTTC. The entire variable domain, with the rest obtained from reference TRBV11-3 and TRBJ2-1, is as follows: EAGVVQSPRYKIIEKKQPVAFWCNPISGHNTLYWYLQNLGQGPELLIRYENEEAVDDSQLPKDRFSAERLKGVDSTLKIQPAELGDSAVYLCASSLGWGSATTRNEQFFGPGTRLTVL.

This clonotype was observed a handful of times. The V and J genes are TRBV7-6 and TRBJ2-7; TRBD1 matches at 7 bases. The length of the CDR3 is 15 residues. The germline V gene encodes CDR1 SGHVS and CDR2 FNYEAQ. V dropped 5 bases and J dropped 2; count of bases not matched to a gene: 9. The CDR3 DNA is TGTGCCAGCAGCCGGACCGGGACAGACCCCTACGAGCAGTACTTC. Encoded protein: CASSRTGTDPYEQYF. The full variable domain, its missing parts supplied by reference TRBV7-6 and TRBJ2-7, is GAGVSQSPRYKVTKRGQDVALRCDPISGHVSLYWYRQALGQGPEFLTYFNYEAQQDKSGLPNDRFSAERPEGSISTLTIQRTEQRDSAMYRCASSRTGTDPYEQYFGPGTRLTVT.

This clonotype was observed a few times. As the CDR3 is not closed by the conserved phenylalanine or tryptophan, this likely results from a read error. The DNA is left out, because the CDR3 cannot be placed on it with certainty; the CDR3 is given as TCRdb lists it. CDR3 sequence: CASSLLKVPGPPL. This rearrangement joins TRBV12-3 or TRBV12-4 to TRBJ2-7; TRBD1 was called by the table and not checked on the DNA. 13 amino acids form the CDR3, both terminal residues included.

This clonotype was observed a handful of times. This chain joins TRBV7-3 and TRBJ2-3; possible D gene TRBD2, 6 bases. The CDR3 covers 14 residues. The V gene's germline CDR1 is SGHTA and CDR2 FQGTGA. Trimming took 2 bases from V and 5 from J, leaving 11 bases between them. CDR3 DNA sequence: TGTGCCAGCAGCTTACGGGAGACGGGAGATACGCAGTATTTT. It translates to CASSLRETGDTQYF.

CDR3: CASSYVQSREPQHF. The CDR3 bases are TGTGCCAGCAGTTACGTCCAGTCCCGAGAGCCCCAGCATTTT. This sequence joins TRBV6-6 and TRBJ1-5; D ambiguous. Germline assignment: CDR1 MNHNY and CDR2 SVGAGI (reference sequence). V gave up 2 bases and J gave up 8 bases, with 13 bases separating them. CDR3 length: 14 residues.

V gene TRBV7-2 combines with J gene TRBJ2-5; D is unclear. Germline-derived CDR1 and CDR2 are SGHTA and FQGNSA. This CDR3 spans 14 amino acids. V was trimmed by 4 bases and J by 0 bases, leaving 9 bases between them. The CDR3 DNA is TGTGCCAGCAGCTCCCAAGGTTACCAAGAGACCCAGTACTTC. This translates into CASSSQGYQETQYF.

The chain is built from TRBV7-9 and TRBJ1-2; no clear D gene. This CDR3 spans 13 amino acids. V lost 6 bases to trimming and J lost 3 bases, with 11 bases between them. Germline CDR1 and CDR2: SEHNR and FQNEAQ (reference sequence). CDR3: CASSHGRHYGYTF. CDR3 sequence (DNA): TGTGCCAGCAGTCACGGCAGACACTATGGCTACACCTTC.